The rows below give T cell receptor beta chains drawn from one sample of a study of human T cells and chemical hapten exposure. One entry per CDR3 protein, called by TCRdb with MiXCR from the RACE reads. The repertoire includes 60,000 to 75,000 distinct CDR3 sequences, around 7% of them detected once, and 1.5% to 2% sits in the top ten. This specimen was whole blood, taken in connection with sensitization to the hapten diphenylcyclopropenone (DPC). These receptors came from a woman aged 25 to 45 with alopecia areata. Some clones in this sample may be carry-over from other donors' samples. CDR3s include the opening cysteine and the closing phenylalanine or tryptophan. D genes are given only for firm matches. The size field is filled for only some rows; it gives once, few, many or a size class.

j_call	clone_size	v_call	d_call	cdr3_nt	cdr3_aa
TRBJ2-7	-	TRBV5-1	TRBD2	TGCGCCAGCAGCTTGACTAGCGGGGGGTTTTTCTACGAGCAGTACTTC	CASSLTSGGFFYEQYF
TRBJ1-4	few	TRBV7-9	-	TGTGCCAGCAGCTTCAAAGGGAACGAGGAAAAACTGTTTTTT	CASSFKGNEEKLFF
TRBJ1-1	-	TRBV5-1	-	TGCGCCAGCAGATGGGGTATTGGGACTGAAGCTTTCTTT	CASRWGIGTEAFF
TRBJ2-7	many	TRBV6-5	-	TGTGCCAGCAGTTACGGCGCAGGGGGGGGATACGAGCAGTACTTC	CASSYGAGGGYEQYF
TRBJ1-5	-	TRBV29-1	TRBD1	TGCAGCGTTGCCGGACAGGCAGGGCAGCCCCAGCATTTT	CSVAGQAGQPQHF
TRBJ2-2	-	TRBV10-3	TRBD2	TGTGCCACCAGAGCGGGGTGGGCGAACACCGGGGAGCTGTTTTTT	CATRAGWANTGELFF
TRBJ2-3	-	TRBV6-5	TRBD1	TGTGCCAGCAGCTCCGGACAGGGGGCATGGGATACGCAGTATTTT	CASSSGQGAWDTQYF
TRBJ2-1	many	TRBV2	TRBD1	TGTGCCAGCAGTGAAGTGACAGGGGGCAATGAGCAGTTCTTC	CASSEVTGGNEQFF
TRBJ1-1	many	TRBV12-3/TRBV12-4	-	TGTGCCAGCAGTTTAAAGGTAGAGACTGAAGCTTTCTTT	CASSLKVETEAFF
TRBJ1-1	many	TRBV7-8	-	TGTGCCAGCAGCATGCGGGACCGAGACACTGAAGCTTTCTTT	CASSMRDRDTEAFF
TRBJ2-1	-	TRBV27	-	TGTGCCAGCAGCGGTTGGGACTACAATGAGCAGTTCTTC	CASSGWDYNEQFF
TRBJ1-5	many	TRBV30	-	TGTGCCTGGGGGGGCCCGAATCAGCCCCAGCATTTT	CAWGGPNQPQHF
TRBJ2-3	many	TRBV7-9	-	TGTGCCAGCAGCCGCTCCCCAGATACGCAGTATTTT	CASSRSPDTQYF
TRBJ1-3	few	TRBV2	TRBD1	TGTGCCAGCAGTTCCTATGGACAGGGGGCTGGAAACACCATATATTTT	CASSSYGQGAGNTIYF
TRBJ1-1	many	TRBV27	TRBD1	TGTGCCATCCGGAGACAGGGGAACACTGAAGCTTTCTTT	CAIRRQGNTEAFF
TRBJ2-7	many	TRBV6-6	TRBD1	TGTGCCAGCAACTCAAGACAGGGGATAAGGGGCTACGAGCAGTACTTC	CASNSRQGIRGYEQYF
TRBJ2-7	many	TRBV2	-	TGTGCCAGCAGCAGCCCGGGCCAGGTTTGGTACTTC	CASSSPGQVWYF
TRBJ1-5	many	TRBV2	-	TGTGCCAGTAGACAGGAGAGTATAAGCAATCAGCCCCAGCATTTT	CASRQESISNQPQHF
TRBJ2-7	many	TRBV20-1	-	TGCAGTGCTAGAGACCGACAGACTGAATGGGAGCAGTACTTC	CSARDRQTEWEQYF
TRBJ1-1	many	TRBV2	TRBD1	TGTGCCAGCAGTGAAGAGGGACAGGGGACGAACACTGAAGCTTTCTTT	CASSEEGQGTNTEAFF
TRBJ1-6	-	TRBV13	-	TGTGCCAGCAGCCGGACAGTCTATAATTCACCCCTCCACTTT	CASSRTVYNSPLHF
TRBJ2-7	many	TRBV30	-	TGTGCCTGGAGTGTACGGTCCGGGGTCGAGCAGTACTTC	CAWSVRSGVEQYF
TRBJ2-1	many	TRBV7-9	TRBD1	TGTGCCAGCAGCCCCCGACAGGGCCCTCGATACAATGAGCAGTTCTTC	CASSPRQGPRYNEQFF
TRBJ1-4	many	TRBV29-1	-	TGCAGCGGAAAAGGGCATGTAGGAGAAAAACTGTTTTTT	CSGKGHVGEKLFF
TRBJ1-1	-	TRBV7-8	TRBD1	TGTGCCAGCAGCTCACAGGGGGCGGGGAACACTGAAGCTTTCTTT	CASSSQGAGNTEAFF
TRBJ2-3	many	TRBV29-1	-	TGCAGCGTTGAAAGTATGGCAGATACGCAGTATTTT	CSVESMADTQYF
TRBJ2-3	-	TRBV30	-	TGTGCCTGGAGTGGGGACACAGATACGCAGTATTTT	CAWSGDTDTQYF
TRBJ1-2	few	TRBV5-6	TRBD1	TGTGCCAGTTCGGACAGGACGTTTGGCTACACCTTC	CASSDRTFGYTF
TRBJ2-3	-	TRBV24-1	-	TGTGCCACCAGTGATGCAACCCCCGGACAGAGCACAGATACGCAGTATTTT	CATSDATPGQSTDTQYF
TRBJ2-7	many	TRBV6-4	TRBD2	TGTGCCAGCAGTGCCGATGGGACTAGCGGGATCTACGAGCAGTACTTC	CASSADGTSGIYEQYF
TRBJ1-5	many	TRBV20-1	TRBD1	TGCAGTGCTAGCTCGACAGGGGGGGTTCAGCCCCAGCATTTT	CSASSTGGVQPQHF
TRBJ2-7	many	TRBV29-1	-	TGCAGCGTTAAGGACCGACGCGAGCAGTACTTC	CSVKDRREQYF
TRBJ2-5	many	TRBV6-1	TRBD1	TGTGCCAGCAGTGAAGAAACTGTTGGGACAGGGTTTGAGACCCAGTACTTC	CASSEETVGTGFETQYF
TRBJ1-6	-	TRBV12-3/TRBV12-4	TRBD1	TGTGCCAGCAGTTTAGGGTCGACAGGGAGACAGTCACCCCTCCACTTT	CASSLGSTGRQSPLHF
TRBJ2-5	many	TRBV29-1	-	TGCAGCGTTGGGTCCGGGGAAGAGACCCAGTACTTC	CSVGSGEETQYF
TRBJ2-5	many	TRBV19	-	TGTGCCAGTAGTATTATGGAGACCCAGTACTTC	CASSIMETQYF
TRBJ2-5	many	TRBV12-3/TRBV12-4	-	TGTGCCAGCAGTTTAGCGTCAGGGGCCCAAGAGACCCAGTACTTC	CASSLASGAQETQYF
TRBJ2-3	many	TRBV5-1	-	TGCGCCAGCAGTGAACTGGATACGCAGTATTTT	CASSELDTQYF
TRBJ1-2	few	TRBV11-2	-	TGTGCCAGCAGCTTCTTTTCGGGGAATAGTGGCTACACCTTC	CASSFFSGNSGYTF
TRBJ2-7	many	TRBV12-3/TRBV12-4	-	TGTGCCAGCAGTTTAAACGAATGGGGGGGGGCCGGAGTTTCCTACGAGCAGTACTTC	CASSLNEWGGAGVSYEQYF
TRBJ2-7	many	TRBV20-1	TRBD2	TGCAGTGCTAGACGGGACTACTCCTACGAGCAGTACTTC	CSARRDYSYEQYF
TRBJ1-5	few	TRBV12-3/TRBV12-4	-	TGTGCCAGCAGTTTCCAGGGAAATCAGCCCCAGCATTTT	CASSFQGNQPQHF
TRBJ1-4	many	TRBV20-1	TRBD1	TGCAGTGCTCCCGGGACAGGGAATGAAAAACTGTTTTTT	CSAPGTGNEKLFF
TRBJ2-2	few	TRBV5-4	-	TGTGCCAGCAGCTCGCGGCATTCGAACACCGGGGAGCTGTTTTTT	CASSSRHSNTGELFF
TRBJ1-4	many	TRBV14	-	TGTGCCAGCAGCCTCTGGACAGCTCCCTACTTTGCAACTAATGAAAAACTGTTTTTT	CASSLWTAPYFATNEKLFF
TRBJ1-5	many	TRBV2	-	TGTGCCAGCAGTGTTGAGGGAGGGCAGCCCCAGCATTTT	CASSVEGGQPQHF